This T cell receptor beta chain was captured by sequencing in a study of CD8 T cells in Susac syndrome. V shed 4 bases and J shed 7 bases, with 22 bases lying between them. Germline assignment: CDR1 PRHDT and CDR2 FYEKMQ (reference sequence). This CDR3 is built from 17 residues. Roughly 0.45 to 1 ug RNA was reverse transcribed with random hexamers. TCRdb processed the immunoSEQ multiplex PCR reads anew with MiXCR; each CDR3 protein has one entry. Among 2,000 to 3,000 distinct CDR3 sequences listed, 70% to 75% were seen once. The markers CD27 and CD45RA, used in staining, defined memory subsets for TEMRA sorting. Negative isolation yielded CD8+ and CD4+ T cells; FACS enriched TEMRA cells.

The clonotype was recovered from a human donor with Susac syndrome. Input material: CD8+ TEMRA cells from PBMCs. Sample subset: FACS-sorted terminally differentiated effector memory CD8+ T cells re-expressing CD45RA (CD8+ TEMRA). V gene TRBV13 combines with J gene TRBJ2-2, with D unresolved. The DNA of the CDR3 is TGTGCCAGCAGCTCCTTTCCGGCATTCGAATTGAACGGGGAGCTGTTTTTT. Its protein product is CASSSFPAFELNGELFF.